The entry that follows covers one T cell receptor beta chain sequence. These data come from a study of control samples from healthy donors and cancer patients. V was shortened by 3 bases and J by 4 bases, with 8 bases between the two germline ends. Germline CDR1 is MGHRA and CDR2 is YSYEKL. This CDR3 has 13 amino acids. Profiling relied on immunoSEQ multiplex PCR, and the TCRdb table lists in-frame clones only, not all of them. The data show 85,000 to 120,000 clones, around 92% seen once. The sequenced sample was blood. The receptor's source is a woman between 18 and 30 years old in good health. The V gene is TRBV4-1, the J gene TRBJ2-3; D call uncertain. The CDR3, as DNA: TGCGCCAGCAGCCAGTCCGTGGCAGATACGCAGTATTTT. Translated, it gives CASSQSVADTQYF.